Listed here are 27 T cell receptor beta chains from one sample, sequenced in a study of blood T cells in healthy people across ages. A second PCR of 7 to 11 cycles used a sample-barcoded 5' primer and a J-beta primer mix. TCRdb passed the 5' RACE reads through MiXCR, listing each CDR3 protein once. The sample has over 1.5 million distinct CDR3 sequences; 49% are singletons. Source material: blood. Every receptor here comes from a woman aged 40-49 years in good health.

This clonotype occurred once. CDR3 protein: CSARRFSYNEQFF. Written as DNA, the CDR3 is TGCAGTGCTAGGCGGTTTAGCTACAATGAGCAGTTCTTC. The V gene is TRBV20-1, the J gene TRBJ2-1; D is unclear. Per germline, CDR1 DFQATT and CDR2 SNEGSKA (reference sequence). Trimming stripped 3 bases from V and 3 bases from J, with 9 bases between. The CDR3 loop spans 13 amino acids.

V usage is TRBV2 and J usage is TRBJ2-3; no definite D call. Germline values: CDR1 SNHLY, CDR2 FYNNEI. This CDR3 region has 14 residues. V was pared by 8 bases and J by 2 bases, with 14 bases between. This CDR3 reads CASQARHNTDTQYF. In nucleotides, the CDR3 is TGTGCCAGCCAAGCGAGACACAACACAGATACGCAGTATTTT.

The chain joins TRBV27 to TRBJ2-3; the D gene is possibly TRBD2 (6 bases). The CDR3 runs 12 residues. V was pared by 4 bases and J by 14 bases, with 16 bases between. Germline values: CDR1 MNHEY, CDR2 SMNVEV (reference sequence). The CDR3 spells CASSSGLMAAYF. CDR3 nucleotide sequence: TGTGCCAGCAGTTCGGGACTTATGGCGGCGTATTTT.

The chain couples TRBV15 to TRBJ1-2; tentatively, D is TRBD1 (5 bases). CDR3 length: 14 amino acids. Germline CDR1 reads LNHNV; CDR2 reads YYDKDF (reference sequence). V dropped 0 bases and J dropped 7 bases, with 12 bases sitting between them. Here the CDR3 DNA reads TGTGCCACCAGCAGAGATCGGGGGTCAGGTGGCTACACCTTC. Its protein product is CATSRDRGSGGYTF.

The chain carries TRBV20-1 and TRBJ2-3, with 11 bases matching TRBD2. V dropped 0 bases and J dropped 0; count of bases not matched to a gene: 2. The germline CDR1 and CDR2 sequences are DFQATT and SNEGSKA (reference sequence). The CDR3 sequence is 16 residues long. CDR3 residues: CSARDLAGGSTDTQYF. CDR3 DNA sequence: TGCAGTGCTAGAGATTTAGCGGGGGGGAGCACAGATACGCAGTATTTT.

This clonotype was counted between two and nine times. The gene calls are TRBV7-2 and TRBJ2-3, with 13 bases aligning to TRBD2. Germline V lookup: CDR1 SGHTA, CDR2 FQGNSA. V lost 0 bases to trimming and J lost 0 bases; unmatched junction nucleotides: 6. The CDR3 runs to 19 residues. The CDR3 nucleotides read TGTGCCAGCAGCTTAGCAAGGACTAGCGGGGGAGCTAGCACAGATACGCAGTATTTT. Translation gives CASSLARTSGGASTDTQYF.

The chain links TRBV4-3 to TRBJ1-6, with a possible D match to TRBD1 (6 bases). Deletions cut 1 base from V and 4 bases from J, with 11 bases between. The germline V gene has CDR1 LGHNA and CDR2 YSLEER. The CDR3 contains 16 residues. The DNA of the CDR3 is TGCGCCAGCAGCCAAGGGACAGAGCTTTATAATTCACCCCTCCACTTT. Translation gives CASSQGTELYNSPLHF.

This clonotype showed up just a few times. The DNA of the CDR3 is TGTGCCAGCAGCTTAGTAACGCTAGCGACAGATACGCAGTATTTT. Encoded protein: CASSLVTLATDTQYF. The J gene is TRBJ2-3, the V gene TRBV11-1; D possibly corresponds to TRBD2 (6 bases). V was pared by 1 base and J by 3 bases, with 11 bases between. Germline V gene data show CDR1 as SGHAT and CDR2 as FQDESV (reference sequence). The CDR3 is 15 residues long.

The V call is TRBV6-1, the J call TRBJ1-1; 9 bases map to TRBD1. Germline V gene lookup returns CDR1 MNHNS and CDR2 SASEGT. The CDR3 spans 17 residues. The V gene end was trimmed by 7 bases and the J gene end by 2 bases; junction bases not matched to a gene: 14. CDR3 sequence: CASTRKGTGYGNTEAFF. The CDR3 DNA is TGTGCCAGCACAAGAAAGGGGACAGGGTATGGTAACACTGAAGCTTTCTTT.

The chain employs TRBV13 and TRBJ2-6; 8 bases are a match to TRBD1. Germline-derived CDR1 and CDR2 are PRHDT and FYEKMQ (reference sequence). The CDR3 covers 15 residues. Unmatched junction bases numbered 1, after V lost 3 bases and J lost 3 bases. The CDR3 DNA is TGTGCCAGCAGCTTCAGGGGGCATGGGGCCAACGTCCTGACTTTC. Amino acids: CASSFRGHGANVLTF.

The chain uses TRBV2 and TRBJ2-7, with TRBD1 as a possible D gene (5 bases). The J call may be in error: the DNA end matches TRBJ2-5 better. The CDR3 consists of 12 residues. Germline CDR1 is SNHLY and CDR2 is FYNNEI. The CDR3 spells CASNQGVETQYF. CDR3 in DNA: TGTGCCAGCAACCAGGGTGTGGAGACCCAGTACTTC.

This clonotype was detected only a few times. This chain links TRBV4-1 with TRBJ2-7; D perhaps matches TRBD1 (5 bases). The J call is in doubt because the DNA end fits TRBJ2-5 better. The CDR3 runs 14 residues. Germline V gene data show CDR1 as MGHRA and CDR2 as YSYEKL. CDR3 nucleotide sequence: TGCGCCAGCAGCCAAGATCAGGGTTGGGAGACCCAGTACTTC. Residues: CASSQDQGWETQYF.

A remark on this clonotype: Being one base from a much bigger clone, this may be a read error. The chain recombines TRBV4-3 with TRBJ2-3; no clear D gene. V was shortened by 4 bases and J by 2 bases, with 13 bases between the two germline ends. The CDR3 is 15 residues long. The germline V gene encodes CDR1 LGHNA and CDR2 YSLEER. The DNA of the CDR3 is TGCGCCAGCAGCCTCGGCCGTACTAACACAGATACGCAGTATTTT. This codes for CASSLGRTNTDTQYF.

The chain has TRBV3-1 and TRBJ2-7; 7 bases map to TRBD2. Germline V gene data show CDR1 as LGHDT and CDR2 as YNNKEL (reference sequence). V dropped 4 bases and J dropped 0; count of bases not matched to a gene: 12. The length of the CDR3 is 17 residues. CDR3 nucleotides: TGTGCCAGCAGCCTAAGAATCCTGCGGGGGAACTCCTACGAGCAGTACTTC. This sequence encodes CASSLRILRGNSYEQYF.

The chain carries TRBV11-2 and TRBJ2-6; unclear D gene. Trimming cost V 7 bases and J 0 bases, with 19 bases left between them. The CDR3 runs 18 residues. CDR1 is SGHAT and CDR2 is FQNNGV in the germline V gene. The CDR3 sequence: CASIPRPLILSGANVLTF. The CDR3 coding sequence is TGTGCCAGCATCCCTCGTCCCCTCATTCTCTCTGGGGCCAACGTCCTGACTTTC.

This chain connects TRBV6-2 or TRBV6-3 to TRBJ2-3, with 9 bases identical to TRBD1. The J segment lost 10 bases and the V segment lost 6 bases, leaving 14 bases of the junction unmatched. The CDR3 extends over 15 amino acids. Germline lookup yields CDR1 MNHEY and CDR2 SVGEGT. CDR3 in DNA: TGTGCCAGCAGCGCCACCGGGACAGGGATGGATGCGCAGTATTTT. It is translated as CASSATGTGMDAQYF.

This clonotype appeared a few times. CDR3 in DNA: TGTGCCAGCAGCCAAACCACTGGGTCCTCTGGGGCCAACGTCCTGACTTTC. The encoded protein is CASSQTTGSSGANVLTF. The chain joins TRBV3-1 to TRBJ2-6; no clear D gene. The CDR3 loop spans 17 amino acids. CDR1 is LGHDT and CDR2 is YNNKEL in the germline V gene (reference sequence). V lost 2 bases and J lost 0, with 11 bases in between. Based on the CDR3 plus reference TRBV3-1 and TRBJ2-6, the full variable domain is DTAVSQTPKYLVTQMGNDKSIKCEQNLGHDTMYWYKQDSKKFLKIMFSYNNKELIINETVPNRFSPKSPDKAHLNLHINSLELGDSAVYFCASSQTTGSSGANVLTFGAGSRLTVL.

CDR3 sequence (DNA): TGTGCCAGCAGTTTAAGAACAGGGGGCGAGGCCCAGTACTTC. Amino acid sequence: CASSLRTGGEAQYF. The chain links TRBV12-3 or TRBV12-4 to TRBJ2-7; 9 nucleotides match TRBD1. The CDR3 totals 14 residues. J lost 10 bases, V lost 2 bases, and 9 bases had no gene match.

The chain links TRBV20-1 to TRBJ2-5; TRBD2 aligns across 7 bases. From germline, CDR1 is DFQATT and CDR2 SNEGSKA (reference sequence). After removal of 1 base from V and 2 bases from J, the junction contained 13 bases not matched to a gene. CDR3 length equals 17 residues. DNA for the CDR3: TGCAGTGCTAGAGGTTTGGGAGGGCAGGCCGAACAAGAGACCCAGTACTTC. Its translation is CSARGLGGQAEQETQYF.

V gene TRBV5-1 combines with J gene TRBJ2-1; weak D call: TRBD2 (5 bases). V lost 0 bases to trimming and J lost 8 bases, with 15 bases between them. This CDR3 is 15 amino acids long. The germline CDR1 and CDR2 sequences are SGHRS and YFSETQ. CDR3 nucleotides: TGCGCCAGCAGCTTGGCGTCTGGAGGTCTTGATGAGCAGTTCTTC. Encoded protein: CASSLASGGLDEQFF.

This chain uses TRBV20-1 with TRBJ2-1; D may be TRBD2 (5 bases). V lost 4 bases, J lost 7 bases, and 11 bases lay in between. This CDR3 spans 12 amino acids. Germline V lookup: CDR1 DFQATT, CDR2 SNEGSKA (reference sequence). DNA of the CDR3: TGCAGTGCTAAAGAGGGATTAAATGAGCAGTTCTTC. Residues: CSAKEGLNEQFF.

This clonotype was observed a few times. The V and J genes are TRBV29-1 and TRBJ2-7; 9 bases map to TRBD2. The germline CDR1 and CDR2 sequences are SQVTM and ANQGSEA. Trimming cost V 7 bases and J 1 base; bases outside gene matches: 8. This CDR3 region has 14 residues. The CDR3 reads CSGIAGDLSYEQYF. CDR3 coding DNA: TGCAGCGGTATAGCGGGGGACCTTTCCTACGAGCAGTACTTC.

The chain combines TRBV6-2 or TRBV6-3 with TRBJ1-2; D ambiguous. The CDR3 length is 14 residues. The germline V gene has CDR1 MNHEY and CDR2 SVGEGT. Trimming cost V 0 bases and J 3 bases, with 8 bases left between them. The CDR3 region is CASSYSGRDYGYTF. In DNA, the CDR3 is TGTGCCAGCAGTTACTCGGGAAGGGACTATGGCTACACCTTC.

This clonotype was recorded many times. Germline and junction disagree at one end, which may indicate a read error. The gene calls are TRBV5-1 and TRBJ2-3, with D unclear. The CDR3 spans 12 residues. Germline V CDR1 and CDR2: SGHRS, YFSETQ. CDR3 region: CASSLTPDTQYF. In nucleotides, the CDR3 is TGTGCCAGCAGTTTAACCCCAGATACGCAGTATTTT.

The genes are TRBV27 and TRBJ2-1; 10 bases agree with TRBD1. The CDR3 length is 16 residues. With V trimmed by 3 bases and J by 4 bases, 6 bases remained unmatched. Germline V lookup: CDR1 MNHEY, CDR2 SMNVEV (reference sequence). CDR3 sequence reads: CASSFWGQGKYNEQFF. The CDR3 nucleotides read TGTGCCAGCAGTTTCTGGGGACAGGGGAAATACAATGAGCAGTTCTTC.

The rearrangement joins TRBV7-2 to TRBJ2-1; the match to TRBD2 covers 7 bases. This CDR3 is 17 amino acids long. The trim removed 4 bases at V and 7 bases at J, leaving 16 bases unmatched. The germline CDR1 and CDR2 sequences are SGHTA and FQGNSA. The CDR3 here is CASSSLGGTRRVNEQFF. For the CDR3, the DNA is TGTGCCAGCAGCTCGCTGGGGGGGACCCGGAGGGTAAATGAGCAGTTCTTC.

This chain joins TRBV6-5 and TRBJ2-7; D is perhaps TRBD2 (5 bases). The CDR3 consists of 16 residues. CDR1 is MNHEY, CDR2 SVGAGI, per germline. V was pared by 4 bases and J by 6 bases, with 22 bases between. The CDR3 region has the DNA TGTGCCAGCAGTTCACGACAAGCCTTATCTCTAGCCGAGCAGTACTTC. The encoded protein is CASSSRQALSLAEQYF.